The 25 T cell receptor beta chains in this list originate from one sample, sequenced in a study of cytomegalovirus exposure and HLA in healthy donors. 13 Jbeta primers and 60 Vbeta primers were used for the PCR. Data came from immunoSEQ multiplex PCR; TCRdb stores just in-frame clones and leaves some out. This sample yields over 100,000 clones, of which roughly 80% are seen a single time; roughly 1.5% belongs to the top ten. The sequenced sample consisted of PBMCs. These TCRs come from a female donor in good health and CMV-seronegative.

This chain connects TRBV4-3 to TRBJ1-3, with unresolved D. V was pared by 0 bases and J by 4 bases, with 13 bases between. Germline CDR1 LGHNA, CDR2 YSLEER. There are 16 residues in the CDR3. As DNA, the CDR3 is TGCGCCAGCAGCCAAGACTCTCACTCGAGGGGAAACACCATATATTTT. This encodes CASSQDSHSRGNTIYF.

The gene calls are TRBV5-4 and TRBJ2-7; TRBD2 matches at 8 bases. This CDR3 spans 15 amino acids. The germline gives CDR1 SGHNT, CDR2 YYREEE (reference sequence). Germline trimming cut 0 bases from V and 1 base from J; bases unmatched to any gene: 3. The CDR3 sequence: CASSLEGGRSYEQYF. The CDR3 DNA follows: TGTGCCAGCAGCTTGGAGGGCGGGAGGTCCTACGAGCAGTACTTC.

The chain joins TRBV2 to TRBJ1-1; tentative D call: TRBD1 (6 bases). The V gene lost 7 bases and the J gene lost 1 base, with 16 bases spanning the gap. This CDR3 is 15 amino acids long. Germline CDR1 and CDR2: SNHLY and FYNNEI. CDR3 sequence reads: CASTKGTRKNTEAFF. Here the CDR3 DNA reads TGTGCCAGCACCAAGGGGACAAGGAAGAACACTGAAGCTTTCTTT.

As concerns this clone: Other DNA variants within this sample encode the same CDR3. The chain links TRBV5-1 to TRBJ1-2; D may be TRBD1 (5 bases). This CDR3 contains 13 residues. From germline, CDR1 is SGHRS and CDR2 YFSETQ. V shed 0 bases and J shed 5 bases, with 8 bases lying between them. This chain's CDR3 is CASSLGGDYGYTF. The CDR3 region has the DNA TGCGCCAGCAGCTTGGGGGGGGATTATGGCTACACCTTC.

The chain uses TRBV28 and TRBJ1-2; D is possibly TRBD1 (5 bases). CDR1 MDHEN and CDR2 SYDVKM come from the germline V gene. The CDR3 spans 15 residues. Trimming cost V 4 bases and J 1 base, with 13 bases left between them. In DNA form, the CDR3 reads TGTGCCAGCAGTTCCGACAGCGGGGATAACTATGGCTACACCTTC. Its protein is CASSSDSGDNYGYTF.

In its sample, this clone was seen once. This rearrangement joins TRBV7-6 to TRBJ2-2; no reliable D call. This CDR3 spans 16 amino acids. V gave up 5 bases and J gave up 7 bases, with 20 bases separating them. Looked up from germline, CDR1 is SGHVS and CDR2 is FNYEAQ. The CDR3 sequence: CASSRFAAYTGGELFF. CDR3 bases: TGTGCCAGCAGCCGTTTTGCGGCCTACACGGGCGGGGAGCTGTTTTTT.

This rearrangement joins TRBV5-1 to TRBJ2-7; D unclear. V lost 4 bases, J lost 1 base, and 9 bases lay in between. Per germline, CDR1 SGHRS and CDR2 YFSETQ. This CDR3 contains 13 residues. The CDR3 bases are TGCGCCAGCAGCCCCCCGGGTTCCTACGAGCAGTACTTC. Encoded protein: CASSPPGSYEQYF.

This rearrangement joins TRBV7-9 to TRBJ2-5; TRBD1 agrees at 7 bases. V was pared by 3 bases and J by 5 bases, with 6 bases of the junction left unmatched. Germline CDR1 is SEHNR and CDR2 is FQNEAQ (reference sequence). The CDR3 has 14 residues. The CDR3 here is CASSFQDRSETQYF. The CDR3 bases are TGTGCCAGCAGCTTTCAGGACAGGTCGGAGACCCAGTACTTC.

The rearrangement uses TRBV7-2 and TRBJ2-5, with D perhaps TRBD1 (5 bases). The CDR3 length is 13 residues. V was cut by 1 base and J by 6 bases, with 9 bases left in between. Germline values: CDR1 SGHTA, CDR2 FQGNSA. The CDR3 region is CASSLVLGQTQYF. For the CDR3, the DNA is TGTGCCAGCAGCTTAGTCTTGGGGCAGACCCAGTACTTC.

The chain uses TRBV6-5 and TRBJ1-2, with D tentatively TRBD1 (5 bases). The V and J ends lost 5 bases and 6 bases respectively, with 10 bases between them. Looked up from germline, CDR1 is MNHEY and CDR2 is SVGAGI. The CDR3 is 12 amino acids. The CDR3 nucleotides read TGTGCCAGCAGTAACGGGGGGAATGGCTACACCTTC. Translated: CASSNGGNGYTF.

The rearrangement uses TRBV30 and TRBJ2-3; TRBD1 might be the D (6 bases). V dropped 4 bases and J dropped 2 bases, with 16 bases sitting between them. The germline gives CDR1 GTSNPN, CDR2 SVGIG (reference sequence). The CDR3 contains 15 residues. This chain's CDR3 is CAWNTGLGYTDTQYF. Here the CDR3 DNA reads TGTGCCTGGAATACAGGGCTTGGATACACAGATACGCAGTATTTT.

As DNA, the CDR3 is TGTGCCAGCAGCGTAGGACAGGGTAACTCACCCCTCCACTTT. Protein: CASSVGQGNSPLHF. This chain connects TRBV9 to TRBJ1-6; 7 bases are a match to TRBD1. The junction had 4 bases not matched to a gene; V was cut back by 0 bases and J by 10 bases. The germline V gene encodes CDR1 SGDLS and CDR2 YYNGEE. The CDR3 consists of 14 residues.

The rearrangement uses TRBV18 and TRBJ2-7; tentative D call: TRBD2 (5 bases). CDR3 size: 14 residues. Per germline, CDR1 KGHSH and CDR2 LQKENI. With 6 bases removed from V and 7 bases from J, the gap between germline ends came to 19 bases. The CDR3 loop reads CASSPDSPPGEQYF. Written as DNA, the CDR3 is TGTGCCAGCTCCCCTGACTCCCCACCGGGGGAGCAGTACTTC.

The chain recombines TRBV7-9 with TRBJ1-5; D remains ambiguous. Germline V gene lookup returns CDR1 SEHNR and CDR2 FQNEAQ (reference sequence). The V end lost 3 bases, the J end lost 4 bases, and 7 bases lay between the germline ends. The CDR3 contains 13 residues. Here the CDR3 reads CASSFSENQPQHF. In DNA form, the CDR3 reads TGTGCCAGCAGCTTCTCAGAAAATCAGCCCCAGCATTTT.

This clone came up a few times. The chain recombines TRBV30 with TRBJ2-7, with no clear D. From germline, CDR1 is GTSNPN and CDR2 SVGIG (reference sequence). The CDR3 totals 14 residues. V lost 3 bases to trimming and J lost 1 base, with 13 bases between them. The CDR3 sequence: CAWRPTHSSYEQYF. In DNA, the CDR3 is TGTGCCTGGAGGCCGACTCATTCGTCCTACGAGCAGTACTTC.

The chain carries TRBV11-3 and TRBJ2-4, with 7 positions matching TRBD1. Germline V gene sequence: CDR1 SGHNT, CDR2 YENEEA. V lost 5 bases to trimming and J lost 8 bases; unmatched junction nucleotides: 6. There are 13 residues in the CDR3. The CDR3 DNA reads as TGTGCCAGCAGCCGACAGGGCCAGGACATTCAGTACTTC. It encodes CASSRQGQDIQYF.

The chain's CDR3 is CATVRDRAMNTEAFF. Here the CDR3 DNA reads TGTGCCACCGTCCGAGACAGGGCAATGAACACTGAAGCTTTCTTT. V gene TRBV2 combines with J gene TRBJ1-1, with 7 nucleotides matching TRBD1. V shed 10 bases and J 0 bases; nucleotides not matched to a gene: 11. CDR1 SNHLY and CDR2 FYNNEI come from the germline V gene. The CDR3 has 15 residues.

The V call is TRBV29-1, the J call TRBJ2-3; TRBD2 might be the D (6 bases). The germline CDR1 and CDR2 sequences are SQVTM and ANQGSEA. CDR3 length: 14 amino acids. Trimming left V 7 bases short and J 1 base short, with 15 bases between. CDR3 in amino acids: CSGGRSRRTDTQYF. CDR3 DNA sequence: TGCAGCGGAGGGAGGTCCAGGCGCACAGATACGCAGTATTTT.

The chain uses TRBV27 and TRBJ2-6; 9 bases are shared with TRBD2. Germline V lookup: CDR1 MNHEY, CDR2 SMNVEV (reference sequence). Germline trimming cut 6 bases from V and 0 bases from J; bases unmatched to any gene: 6. The CDR3 has 17 amino acids. The chain's CDR3 is CASRLAGAHSGANVLTF. The CDR3 DNA follows: TGTGCCAGCAGACTAGCGGGCGCCCACTCTGGGGCCAACGTCCTGACTTTC.

The chain links TRBV19 to TRBJ2-2; the D is unclear. V was pared by 3 bases and J by 7 bases, with 6 bases between. The CDR3 has 12 amino acids. From germline, CDR1 is LNHDA and CDR2 SQIVND (reference sequence). The DNA for the CDR3 is TGTGCCAGTAGTATGTCCGGCGGGGAGCTGTTTTTT. It codes for CASSMSGGELFF.

The rearrangement uses TRBV30 and TRBJ1-3, with TRBD1 identical over 8 bases. V lost 2 bases to trimming and J lost 4 bases; unmatched junction nucleotides: 4. The CDR3 totals 14 residues. Germline CDR1 GTSNPN, CDR2 SVGIG (reference sequence). The CDR3 region has the DNA TGTGCCTGGAGTCCCGGACAGGGAGGAAACACCATATATTTT. It translates to CAWSPGQGGNTIYF.

The chain recombines TRBV5-1 with TRBJ1-2; D is unresolved. Germline V gives CDR1 SGHRS, CDR2 YFSETQ. This CDR3 spans 12 amino acids. Trimming shortened V by 1 base and J by 1 base, and 2 bases separated the two germline ends. The chain's CDR3 is CASSLYNYGYTF. CDR3 sequence (DNA): TGCGCCAGCAGCTTGTATAACTATGGCTACACCTTC.

This chain joins TRBV18 and TRBJ2-5, with a possible D match to TRBD2 (5 bases). CDR1 and CDR2 (germline): KGHSH, LQKENI. This CDR3 contains 18 residues. Trimming shortened V by 1 base and J by 3 bases, and 21 bases separated the two germline ends. In DNA, the CDR3 is TGTGCCAGCTCACCACGGATGGTGCATGGAGCGGTCGAAGAGACCCAGTACTTC. Translated: CASSPRMVHGAVEETQYF.

V usage is TRBV2 and J usage is TRBJ1-2, with 9 bases fitting TRBD1. This CDR3 has 13 amino acids. The junction had 6 bases not matched to a gene; V was cut back by 7 bases and J by 6 bases. CDR1 SNHLY and CDR2 FYNNEI come from the germline V gene. The CDR3 loop is CASNQQGADGYTF. Written as DNA, the CDR3 is TGTGCCAGCAACCAACAGGGGGCAGATGGCTACACCTTC.

V gene TRBV19 combines with J gene TRBJ2-5; D possibly corresponds to TRBD2 (6 bases). The J call is doubtful: the DNA matches TRBJ2-7 better. This CDR3 region has 17 residues. Germline V gives CDR1 LNHDA, CDR2 SQIVND (reference sequence). The DNA for the CDR3 is TGTGCCAGTAGTACCCTCCTAGGCGGGACCCTGTCCTACGAGCAGTACTTC. Its translation is CASSTLLGGTLSYEQYF.